The 27 T cell receptor beta chains below all came from one sample that was sequenced in a study of blood T cell repertoires in COVID-19. Sequencing used immunoSEQ multiplex PCR; TCRdb keeps in-frame clones, though not all of them. This table holds 250,000 to 300,000 clones, around 86% found once. Source material: peripheral blood. The receptors stem from a woman aged 25 to 45 with active or convalescent COVID-19.

In this sample, this clone turned up a few times. The chain employs TRBV6-1 and TRBJ2-7, with TRBD2 identical over 9 bases. Germline values: CDR1 MNHNS, CDR2 SASEGT. The J segment lost 0 bases and the V segment lost 1 base, leaving 1 base of the junction unmatched. CDR3 length: 15 residues. CDR3 amino acids: CASSEGLADSYEQYF. DNA of the CDR3: TGTGCCAGCAGTGAAGGACTAGCGGACTCCTACGAGCAGTACTTC.

The chain carries TRBV25-1 and TRBJ2-3, with no clear D. The V end was cut by 4 bases, the J end by 7 bases, with 9 bases between. In germline, CDR1 is MGHDK, CDR2 SYGVNS. The CDR3 length is 12 residues. The CDR3 region is CASSGGPHTQYF. CDR3 coding DNA: TGTGCCAGCAGTGGTGGGCCGCATACGCAGTATTTT.

The rearrangement links TRBV18 to TRBJ2-1; 9 bases agree with TRBD2. CDR1 and CDR2 from the germline V gene are KGHSH and LQKENI. Trimming took 9 bases from V and 0 from J; bases not matched to a gene: 9. The CDR3 consists of 16 residues. CDR3 in DNA: TGTGCCAGTTCAACGAAGCGGGGGGCCTCCTACAATGAGCAGTTCTTC. Its protein is CASSTKRGASYNEQFF.

CDR3 coding DNA: TGTGCCAGCTCACCCCCCGGGACAGGGAACTATGGCTACACCTTC. This gives the protein CASSPPGTGNYGYTF. The chain recombines TRBV18 with TRBJ1-2; 9 nucleotides match TRBD1. Losses at the gene ends were 3 bases for V and 2 bases for J; bases not matched to a gene: 4. Germline CDR1 is KGHSH and CDR2 is LQKENI. CDR3 length: 15 amino acids.

This sequence joins TRBV4-2 and TRBJ2-3; 7 bases are a match to TRBD2. The CDR3 is 16 residues long. Germline V gene sequence: CDR1 LGHNA, CDR2 YNFKEQ. With V trimmed by 1 base and J by 4 bases, 8 bases remained unmatched. The CDR3 DNA follows: TGTGCCAGCAGCCAAGTCAGCGGGACCCGGTCAGATACGCAGTATTTT. Its protein is CASSQVSGTRSDTQYF.

The chain uses TRBV19 and TRBJ1-1; D might be TRBD1 (6 bases). The V end lost 5 bases, the J end lost 1 base, and 17 bases lay between the germline ends. The CDR3 sequence is 16 residues long. Germline assignment: CDR1 LNHDA and CDR2 SQIVND (reference sequence). CDR3 DNA sequence: TGTGCCAGTAGTTATTCCCGGGGGGGGGCGAACACTGAAGCTTTCTTT. This gives the protein CASSYSRGGANTEAFF.

This clone has just one count. The chain employs TRBV19 and TRBJ1-2; D not certain. Deletions cut 4 bases from V and 8 bases from J, with 11 bases between. The germline V gene has CDR1 LNHDA and CDR2 SQIVND (reference sequence). The CDR3 is made up of 12 amino acids. The CDR3 protein is CASSSGTTGYTF. DNA of the CDR3: TGTGCCAGTAGTAGCGGAACGACCGGCTACACCTTC.

This clone has only a few counts. The chain carries TRBV30 and TRBJ1-5, with D possibly matching TRBD1 (5 bases). Germline CDR1 and CDR2: GTSNPN and SVGIG (reference sequence). Trimming removed 3 bases at V and 3 bases at J, with 9 bases between. The CDR3 has 13 residues. DNA for the CDR3: TGTGCCTGGAGGGTGGGACTCAATCAGCCCCAGCATTTT. This sequence encodes CAWRVGLNQPQHF.

This clone has just one count. The chain has TRBV29-1 and TRBJ1-1; no definite D call. CDR3 length equals 15 residues. V was cut by 4 bases and J by 0 bases, with 15 bases left in between. Germline V CDR1 and CDR2: SQVTM, ANQGSEA. The CDR3 sequence is CSVVTPGLMNTEAFF. The CDR3 DNA sequence: TGCAGCGTTGTTACTCCGGGTCTCATGAACACTGAAGCTTTCTTT.

The genes are TRBV7-8 and TRBJ2-2; possibly TRBD2 for D (6 bases). The CDR3 runs to 15 residues. Looked up from germline, CDR1 is SGHVS and CDR2 is FQNEAQ. Trimming cost V 5 bases and J 5 bases, with 15 bases left between them. The CDR3 nucleotides are TGTGCCAGCAGCCCCCGACTAGTTGAAACCGGGGAGCTGTTTTTT. Translation: CASSPRLVETGELFF.

In DNA form, the CDR3 reads TGTGCCAGCAGTGAGAGGGGGTGGAACACTGAAGCTTTCTTT. Its translation: CASSERGWNTEAFF. The chain is built from TRBV28 and TRBJ1-1, with a possible D match to TRBD1 (6 bases). Trimming cost V 5 bases and J 1 base, with 11 bases left between them. Germline CDR1 and CDR2: MDHEN and SYDVKM. The CDR3 extends over 14 amino acids.

This chain uses TRBV30 with TRBJ1-2; 8 nucleotides match TRBD1. CDR1 is GTSNPN and CDR2 is SVGIG in the germline V gene (reference sequence). The CDR3 is made up of 11 amino acids. V was pared by 5 bases and J by 7 bases, with 3 bases of the junction left unmatched. CDR3 sequence reads: CAWQGAFGYTF. Written as DNA, the CDR3 is TGTGCCTGGCAGGGGGCGTTTGGCTACACCTTC.

The CDR3 here is CASKAGTRHEQFF. The DNA of the CDR3 is TGCGCCAGCAAAGCGGGGACCCGCCATGAGCAGTTCTTC. This chain uses TRBV4-1 with TRBJ2-1, with 7 nucleotides matching TRBD2. The V gene end was trimmed by 7 bases and the J gene end by 8 bases; junction bases not matched to a gene: 8. Germline CDR1 is MGHRA and CDR2 is YSYEKL. This CDR3 has 13 residues.

V is TRBV7-2 and J is TRBJ2-5; TRBD1 matches 10 bases. V lost 4 bases to trimming and J lost 4 bases; unmatched junction nucleotides: 6. Looked up from germline, CDR1 is SGHTA and CDR2 is FQGNSA. The length of the CDR3 is 15 residues. Written as DNA, the CDR3 is TGTGCCAGCAGCTCCGCCGGGACAGGGGTAGAGACCCAGTACTTC. Translating gives CASSSAGTGVETQYF.

The chain couples TRBV5-4 to TRBJ1-1; 7 bases align to TRBD1. Germline-derived CDR1 and CDR2 are SGHNT and YYREEE (reference sequence). The CDR3 loop spans 17 amino acids. V gave up 4 bases and J gave up 4 bases; unmatched junction bases: 16. The CDR3 nucleotides read TGTGCCAGCAGCCCGGAACAGGGGTATAGAAGGGGCACTGAAGCTTTCTTT. The encoded protein is CASSPEQGYRRGTEAFF.

This rearrangement joins TRBV10-3 to TRBJ2-1, with D tentatively TRBD1 (5 bases). This CDR3 has 12 residues. Germline V gene lookup returns CDR1 ENHRY and CDR2 SYGVKD. V was clipped by 3 bases and J by 7 bases, with 7 bases between them. This CDR3 reads CAISDSGNEQFF. The CDR3 region has the DNA TGTGCCATCAGTGACTCAGGGAATGAGCAGTTCTTC.

The chain employs TRBV4-3 and TRBJ1-5; D uncertain. With 4 bases removed from V and 0 bases from J, the gap between germline ends came to 10 bases. The CDR3 loop spans 15 amino acids. Germline V CDR1 and CDR2: LGHNA, YSLEER. DNA for the CDR3: TGCGCCAGCAGCCCTTACCGGGGTAGCAATCAGCCCCAGCATTTT. Its protein product is CASSPYRGSNQPQHF.

This clone is a singleton in its sample. This chain uses TRBV9 with TRBJ2-7; tentative D call: TRBD2 (7 bases). CDR3 size: 16 residues. V was trimmed by 4 bases and J by 1 base, leaving 18 bases between them. Germline CDR1 reads SGDLS; CDR2 reads YYNGEE. In DNA, the CDR3 is TGTGCCAGCAGCCCCCCGGGGGGCAGGGCGTCCTACGAGCAGTACTTC. It yields the protein CASSPPGGRASYEQYF. The complete variable domain, with remaining parts taken from reference TRBV9 and TRBJ2-7, reads DSGVTQTPKHLITATGQRVTLRCSPRSGDLSVYWYQQSLDQGLQFLIQYYNGEERAKGNILERFSAQQFPDLHSELNLSSLELGDSALYFCASSPPGGRASYEQYFGPGTRLTVT.

V gene TRBV18 combines with J gene TRBJ2-7; tentative D call: TRBD2 (6 bases). V was shortened by 4 bases and J by 3 bases, with 13 bases between the two germline ends. The CDR3 extends over 14 amino acids. Germline loops: CDR1 KGHSH, CDR2 LQKENI. The CDR3 DNA is TGTGCCAGCTCACTTAAGGCGGGGCACTACGAGCAGTACTTC. As protein: CASSLKAGHYEQYF.

The CDR3, as DNA: TGTGCCAGCAGTCTCACAGGGGGCGTCGGCACTGAAGCTTTCTTT. Protein product: CASSLTGGVGTEAFF. The chain couples TRBV28 to TRBJ1-1; 9 positions agree with TRBD1. The germline V gene encodes CDR1 MDHEN and CDR2 SYDVKM. J lost 4 bases, V lost 5 bases, and 8 bases had no gene match. This CDR3 spans 15 amino acids.

V gene TRBV7-3 combines with J gene TRBJ2-1; TRBD1 is a possible D gene (6 bases). V lost 1 base and J lost 8, with 15 bases in between. Per the germline V gene, CDR1 is SGHTA and CDR2 is FQGTGA. This CDR3 region has 15 residues. CDR3 residues: CASSLMAGVVDEQFF. The DNA for the CDR3 is TGTGCCAGCAGCTTAATGGCAGGGGTTGTAGATGAGCAGTTCTTC. Looking up the rest from reference TRBV7-3 and TRBJ2-1 gives the full variable domain: GAGVSQTPSNKVTEKGKYVELRCDPISGHTALYWYRQSLGQGPEFLIYFQGTGAADDSGLPNDRFFAVRPEGSVSTLKIQRTERGDSAVYLCASSLMAGVVDEQFFGPGTRLTVL.

The chain recombines TRBV6-5 with TRBJ2-2, with D unresolved. The V and J ends lost 4 bases and 1 base respectively, with 7 bases between them. Per germline, CDR1 MNHEY and CDR2 SVGAGI. This CDR3 contains 14 residues. The CDR3 loop is CASSFMRNTGELFF. The CDR3 nucleotides read TGTGCCAGCAGTTTTATGCGGAACACCGGGGAGCTGTTTTTT.

The V call is TRBV19, the J call TRBJ1-1, with a tentative D call TRBD1 (5 bases). Germline CDR1 is LNHDA and CDR2 is SQIVND (reference sequence). CDR3 length: 14 amino acids. Trimming pared 5 bases from V and 8 bases from J, leaving 18 bases between. DNA for the CDR3: TGTGCCAGTAGTGGGGCTACCTTAAGGTCAGAAGCTTTCTTT. Its translation: CASSGATLRSEAFF.

The chain combines TRBV5-1 with TRBJ2-3, with 9 bases lining up with TRBD2. Trimming at V came to 2 bases and at J to 2 bases, leaving 6 bases not matched to a gene. This CDR3 is built from 16 residues. CDR1 and CDR2 (germline): SGHRS, YFSETQ. The CDR3 protein is CASSFLAGAITDTQYF. DNA for the CDR3: TGCGCCAGCAGCTTCTTAGCGGGGGCGATCACAGATACGCAGTATTTT.

This chain joins TRBV25-1 and TRBJ1-1, with D perhaps matching TRBD1 (6 bases). The CDR3 covers 15 residues. Looked up from germline, CDR1 is MGHDK and CDR2 is SYGVNS. Trimming took off 3 bases at V and 1 base at J, with 12 bases between the two ends. The CDR3 spells CASSDGGPRNTEAFF. As DNA, the CDR3 is TGTGCCAGCAGTGACGGGGGGCCGAGGAACACTGAAGCTTTCTTT.

The chain couples TRBV7-2 to TRBJ2-2, with 7 bases fitting TRBD2. The CDR3 runs 14 residues. V lost 6 bases to trimming and J lost 6 bases; unmatched junction nucleotides: 7. From germline, CDR1 is SGHTA and CDR2 FQGNSA. DNA for the CDR3: TGTGCCAGCAGGGGAATAGCGGGTGCCGGGGAGCTGTTTTTT. This encodes CASRGIAGAGELFF.

The chain is built from TRBV6-2 or TRBV6-3 and TRBJ2-5; TRBD2 agrees at 7 bases. The CDR3 has 15 amino acids. Germline V gene sequence: CDR1 MNHEY, CDR2 SVGEGT. With 1 base clipped from V and 0 bases from J, the junction kept 2 bases outside the gene matches. CDR3 nucleotides: TGTGCCAGCAGTTACTGGGGAGGGGACCAAGAGACCCAGTACTTC. Its protein product is CASSYWGGDQETQYF.